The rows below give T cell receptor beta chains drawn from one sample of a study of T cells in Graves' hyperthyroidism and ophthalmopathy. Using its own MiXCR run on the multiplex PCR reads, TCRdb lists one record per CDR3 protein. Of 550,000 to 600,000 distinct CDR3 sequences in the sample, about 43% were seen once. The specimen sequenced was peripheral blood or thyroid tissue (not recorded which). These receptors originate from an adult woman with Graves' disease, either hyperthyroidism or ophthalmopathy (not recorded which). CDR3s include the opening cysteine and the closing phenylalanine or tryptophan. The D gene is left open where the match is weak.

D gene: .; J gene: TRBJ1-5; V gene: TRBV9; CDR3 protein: CASSPDGSSNQPQHF
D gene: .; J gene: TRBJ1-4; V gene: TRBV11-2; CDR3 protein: CASSTARARNEKLFF
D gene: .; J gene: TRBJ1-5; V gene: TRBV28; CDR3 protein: CASSHILGNQPQHF
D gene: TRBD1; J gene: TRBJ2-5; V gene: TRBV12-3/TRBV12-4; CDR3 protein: CASSGQGKGRTQYF
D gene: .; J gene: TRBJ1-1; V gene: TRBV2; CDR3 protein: CASKGGDTEAFF
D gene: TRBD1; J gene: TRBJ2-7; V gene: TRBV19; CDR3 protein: CASSPGTGYSYEQYF
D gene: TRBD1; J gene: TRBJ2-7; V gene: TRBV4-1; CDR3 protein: CASSRQTGLGYEQYF
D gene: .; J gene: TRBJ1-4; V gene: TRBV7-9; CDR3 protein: CASSRQRNEKLFF
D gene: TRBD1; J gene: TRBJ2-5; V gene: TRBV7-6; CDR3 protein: CASSFDRGDLETQYF
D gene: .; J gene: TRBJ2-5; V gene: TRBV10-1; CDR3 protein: CASSRAVPETQYF
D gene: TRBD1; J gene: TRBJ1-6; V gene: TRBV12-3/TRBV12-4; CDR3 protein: CASSLAGQGNSPLHF
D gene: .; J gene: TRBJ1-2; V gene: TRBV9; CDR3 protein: CASSVDPQGVAGNTF
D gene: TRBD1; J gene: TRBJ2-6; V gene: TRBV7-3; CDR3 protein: CASSLWTGTGANVLTF
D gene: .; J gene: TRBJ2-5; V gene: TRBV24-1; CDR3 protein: CATSGHRYQETQYF
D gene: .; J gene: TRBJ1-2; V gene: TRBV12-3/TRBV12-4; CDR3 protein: CASSFSEFYGYTF
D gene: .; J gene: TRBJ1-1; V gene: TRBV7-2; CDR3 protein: CASSLGGGNEAFF
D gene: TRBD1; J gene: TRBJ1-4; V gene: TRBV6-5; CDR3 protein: CASSPTQTGGGEKLFF
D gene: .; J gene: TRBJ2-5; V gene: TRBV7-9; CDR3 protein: CASSLGGVTDDF
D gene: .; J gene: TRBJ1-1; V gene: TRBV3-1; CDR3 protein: CASSQDSGADTEAFF
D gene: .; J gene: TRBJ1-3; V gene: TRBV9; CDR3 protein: CASSVGRSSGNTIYF
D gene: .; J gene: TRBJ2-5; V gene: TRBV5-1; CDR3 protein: CASSLGAGKETQYF
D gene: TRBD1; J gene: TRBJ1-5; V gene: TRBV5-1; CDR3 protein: CASSPTGQFNQPQHF
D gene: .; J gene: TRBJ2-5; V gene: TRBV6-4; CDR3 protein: CASSELAGETQYF
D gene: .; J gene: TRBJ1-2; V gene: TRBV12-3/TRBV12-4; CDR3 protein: CASSLGGFNYGYTF
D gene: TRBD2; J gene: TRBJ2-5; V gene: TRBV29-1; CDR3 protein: CSVEAGTRGGTQYF
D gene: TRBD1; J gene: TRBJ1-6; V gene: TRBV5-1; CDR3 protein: CASSSGDRASPLHF
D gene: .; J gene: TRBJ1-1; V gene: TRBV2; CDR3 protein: CASSNLEASEAFF
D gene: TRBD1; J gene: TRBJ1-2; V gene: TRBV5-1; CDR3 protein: CASSFDRAVYGYTF
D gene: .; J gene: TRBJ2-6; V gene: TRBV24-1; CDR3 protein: CATQGIGANVLTF
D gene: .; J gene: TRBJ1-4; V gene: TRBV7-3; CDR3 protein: CASSSEQAPEKLFF
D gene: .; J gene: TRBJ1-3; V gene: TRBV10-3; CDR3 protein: CAIRDFSGNTIYF
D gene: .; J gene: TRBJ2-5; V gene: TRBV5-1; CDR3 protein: CASSRGASGQETQYF
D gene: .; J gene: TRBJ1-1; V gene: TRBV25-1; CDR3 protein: CASLYAGNTEAFF
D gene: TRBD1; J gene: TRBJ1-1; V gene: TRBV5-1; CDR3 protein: CASRSGGMNTEAFF
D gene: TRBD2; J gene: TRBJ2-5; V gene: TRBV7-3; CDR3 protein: CASNIPETSGRGETQYF
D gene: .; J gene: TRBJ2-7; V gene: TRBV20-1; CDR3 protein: CSAPPGGEVGYEQYF
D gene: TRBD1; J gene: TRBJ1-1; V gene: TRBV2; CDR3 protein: CASTTSGTDTEAFF
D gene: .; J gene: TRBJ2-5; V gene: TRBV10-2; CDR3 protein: CASSHVGETQYF
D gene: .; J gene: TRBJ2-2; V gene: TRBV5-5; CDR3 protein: CANRQGLAGILTGELFF
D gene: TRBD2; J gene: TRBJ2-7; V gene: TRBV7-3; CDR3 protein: CASSLEGTNHYEQYF
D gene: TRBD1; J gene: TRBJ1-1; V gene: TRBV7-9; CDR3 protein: CASSIGDRENTEAFF
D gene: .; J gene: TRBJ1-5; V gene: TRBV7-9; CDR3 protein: CASNPKQADPQHF
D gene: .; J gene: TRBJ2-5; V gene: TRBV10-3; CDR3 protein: CASTALTSAGTQYF
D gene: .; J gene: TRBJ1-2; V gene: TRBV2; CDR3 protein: CASSEALRGYTF
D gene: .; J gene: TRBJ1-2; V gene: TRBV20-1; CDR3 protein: CSARSTYGYTF
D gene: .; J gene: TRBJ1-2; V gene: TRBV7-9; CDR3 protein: CASSPPPQLGNTF
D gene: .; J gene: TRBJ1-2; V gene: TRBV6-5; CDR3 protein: CASSYSVTGGYGYTF
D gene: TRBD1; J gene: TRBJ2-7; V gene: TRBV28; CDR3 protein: CASRETGGFRNYEQYF
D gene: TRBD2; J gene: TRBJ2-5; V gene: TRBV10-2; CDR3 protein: CASSRGLAGGWQETQYF
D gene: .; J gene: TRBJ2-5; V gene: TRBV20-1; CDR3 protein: CSAVRSFGETQYF
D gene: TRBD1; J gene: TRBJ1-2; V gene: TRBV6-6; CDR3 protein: CASSLQGTGLYGYTF